These T cell receptor beta chains were read from a single sample in a study of OX40 agonist ivuxolimab in advanced cancers. Data came from immunoSEQ multiplex PCR; TCRdb stores just in-frame clones and leaves some out. This sample has tens of thousands of clones, with 70% to 90% found just once. Sample: CD4+ or CD8+ T cells sorted from blood, taken in a trial of the OX40 agonist ivuxolimab. The receptors here all came from an adult with an advanced solid tumor such as melanoma, head and neck, liver or kidney cancer. CDR3s include the opening cysteine and the closing phenylalanine or tryptophan. D genes are given only for firm matches. For some rows the clone size is stated as once, few or many, or as a class when expanded; others skip it.

TRBV5-6	TRBJ1-1	TRBD1	once	TGTGCCAGCAGCCTGGGACAGGGTACCACTGAAGCTTTCTTT	CASSLGQGTTEAFF
TRBV6-5	TRBJ2-3	TRBD2	NA	TGTGCCAGCAGTTATAAAAGCGGGGGCACAGATACGCAGTATTTT	CASSYKSGGTDTQYF
TRBV2	TRBJ1-1	TRBD1	NA	TGTGCCAACTCGGGGAGACAGGGGGTTAACACTGAAGCTTTCTTT	CANSGRQGVNTEAFF
TRBV18	TRBJ2-1	NA	once	TGTGCCAGCTCGCCGGAGCTGGGAGGACGCTCCTACAATGAGCAGTTCTTC	CASSPELGGRSYNEQFF
TRBV9	TRBJ2-5	NA	NA	TGTGCCAGCAGCGTTACGGGACTCGTGGAGACCCAGTACTTC	CASSVTGLVETQYF
TRBV7-9	TRBJ2-1	TRBD2	once	TGTGCCAGCAGCTCCAGGACTAGCGGGGGCTCGACCTCCTACAATGAGCAGTTCTTC	CASSSRTSGGSTSYNEQFF
TRBV5-4	TRBJ2-3	TRBD1	NA	TGTGCCAGCAGCCTAGGGGGCTCTGGCACAGATACGCAGTATTTT	CASSLGGSGTDTQYF
TRBV27	TRBJ2-5	TRBD2	once	TGTGCCAGCAGCAGCCCAACTAGCGGGAGGTGGACCCAGTACTTC	CASSSPTSGRWTQYF
TRBV2	TRBJ1-1	NA	NA	TGTGCCAGCAGTGGAGGAGGAACTGAAGCTTTCTTT	CASSGGGTEAFF
TRBV11-2	TRBJ2-1	NA	NA	TGTGCCAGCAGCTTAGATTTGGGGGCTAATGAGCAGTTCTTC	CASSLDLGANEQFF
TRBV2	TRBJ2-5	NA	NA	TGTGCCAGCAGGGGGGCCAGCGGCGAGACCCAGTACTTC	CASRGASGETQYF
TRBV19	TRBJ1-4	NA	NA	TGTGCCAGTCGTACCGTCGCCGCAACTAATGAAAAACTGTTTTTT	CASRTVAATNEKLFF
TRBV13	TRBJ1-3	NA	NA	TGTGCCAGCAGCTCCAACTTAGGGGCCGGCTCTGGAAACACCATATATTTT	CASSSNLGAGSGNTIYF
TRBV5-4	TRBJ2-5	NA	NA	TGTGCCAGCAGTTCTGGACAGCCCCGTCGGGAGACCCAGTACTTC	CASSSGQPRRETQYF
TRBV7-3	TRBJ2-7	NA	NA	TGTGCCAGCAGCTTAACTTCAGCTCCAACGTACGAGCAGTACTTC	CASSLTSAPTYEQYF
TRBV30	TRBJ2-1	NA	NA	TGTGCCTGGAGTCTAAATGAGCAGTTCTTC	CAWSLNEQFF
TRBV2	TRBJ1-2	TRBD1	NA	TGTGCCAGCACAAGACAGGGAGCTAACTATGGCTACACCTTC	CASTRQGANYGYTF
TRBV6-6	TRBJ1-2	NA	NA	TGTGCCAGCAGTTACGGGGAGAACTATGGCTACACCTTC	CASSYGENYGYTF
TRBV10-3	TRBJ2-1	NA	NA	TGTGCCAGCACGGCGCTGGGGATGGATGAGCAGTTCTTC	CASTALGMDEQFF
TRBV19	TRBJ2-3	NA	NA	TGTGCCAGTATAGGAGATACGCAGTATTTT	CASIGDTQYF
TRBV27	TRBJ2-3	NA	NA	TGTGCCAGCAGTTTGGCTCAAAGCACAGATACGCAGTATTTT	CASSLAQSTDTQYF
TRBV7-9	TRBJ2-7	NA	NA	TGTGCCAGCAGCCTCCGGTTCCCCTACGAGCAGTACTTC	CASSLRFPYEQYF
TRBV5-1	TRBJ2-5	NA	NA	TGCGCCAGCAGCAAGCAAGAGACCCAGTACTTC	CASSKQETQYF
TRBV18	TRBJ1-2	NA	few	TGTGCCAGCTCACCACAGGGGTTCGGCTACACCTTC	CASSPQGFGYTF
TRBV4-1	TRBJ1-4	NA	NA	TGCGCCAGCAGCCAACGGGGGACGACTGAAAAACTGTTTTTT	CASSQRGTTEKLFF
TRBV2	TRBJ2-3	TRBD2	NA	TGTGCCAGCAGAAGAGCGGGGGTCACAGATACGCAGTATTTT	CASRRAGVTDTQYF
TRBV6-5	TRBJ1-1	NA	NA	TGTGCCAGCAGTTCCGGAGACACTGAAGCTTTCTTT	CASSSGDTEAFF
TRBV9	TRBJ2-7	NA	NA	TGTGCCAGCAGCGAGGGACCGCTCTACGAGCAGTACTTC	CASSEGPLYEQYF
TRBV18	TRBJ2-7	TRBD1	NA	TGTGCCAGCTCACCTGGACAGGGCGACGAGCAGTACTTC	CASSPGQGDEQYF
TRBV7-2	TRBJ1-1	NA	NA	TGTGCCAGCAGCTTAGGGTGGGGTTTCGACACTGAAGCTTTCTTT	CASSLGWGFDTEAFF
TRBV10-1	TRBJ2-1	TRBD2	NA	TGCGCCAGCAGTGACGGGGCGGGGGGGCTTCGTGAGCAGTTCTTC	CASSDGAGGLREQFF
TRBV5-1	TRBJ2-7	NA	few	TGCGCCAGCAGCTTCGGAAGCTCCTACGAGCAGTACTTC	CASSFGSSYEQYF
TRBV2	TRBJ2-1	TRBD2	NA	TGTGCCAGCAGTGGGGGCGGGGGGAATCAGTTCTTC	CASSGGGGNQFF
TRBV29-1	TRBJ2-5	NA	NA	TGCAGCGTTGTTCAGATCTACAAGGAGACCCAGTACTTC	CSVVQIYKETQYF
TRBV12-5	TRBJ2-1	NA	NA	TGTGCTAGTGGTTTTACCCCTAAAGGTGGGGAATTGGTATCCAATGAGCAGTTCTTC	CASGFTPKGGELVSNEQFF
TRBV9	TRBJ1-1	NA	few	TGTGCCAGCAGCGTAGTGAGCCAGGGGAGGGCTGAAGCTTTCTTT	CASSVVSQGRAEAFF
TRBV6-6	TRBJ1-6	NA	NA	TGTGCCAGCAGTCTTCAGGGAGGCGGCTCACCCCTCCACTTT	CASSLQGGGSPLHF
TRBV6-6	TRBJ2-3	NA	NA	TGTGCCAGCAACCCGGGACTTGCCACAGATACGCAGTATTTT	CASNPGLATDTQYF
TRBV10-1	TRBJ1-5	NA	NA	TGCGCCAGCAGTGTAAGGACACCCCTTTATCAGCCCCAGCATTTT	CASSVRTPLYQPQHF
TRBV6-6	TRBJ1-2	NA	NA	TGTGCCAGCAGTGGCAGGGGCGGCTATGGCTACACCTTC	CASSGRGGYGYTF
TRBV25-1	TRBJ2-1	NA	NA	TGTGCCAGCAAAAGCCGGTCTAGCAGGTGGTACAATGAGCAGTTCTTC	CASKSRSSRWYNEQFF
TRBV19	TRBJ2-7	NA	NA	TGTGCCAGTAGCGGGACACTCAGCTCCTACGAGCAGTACTTC	CASSGTLSSYEQYF